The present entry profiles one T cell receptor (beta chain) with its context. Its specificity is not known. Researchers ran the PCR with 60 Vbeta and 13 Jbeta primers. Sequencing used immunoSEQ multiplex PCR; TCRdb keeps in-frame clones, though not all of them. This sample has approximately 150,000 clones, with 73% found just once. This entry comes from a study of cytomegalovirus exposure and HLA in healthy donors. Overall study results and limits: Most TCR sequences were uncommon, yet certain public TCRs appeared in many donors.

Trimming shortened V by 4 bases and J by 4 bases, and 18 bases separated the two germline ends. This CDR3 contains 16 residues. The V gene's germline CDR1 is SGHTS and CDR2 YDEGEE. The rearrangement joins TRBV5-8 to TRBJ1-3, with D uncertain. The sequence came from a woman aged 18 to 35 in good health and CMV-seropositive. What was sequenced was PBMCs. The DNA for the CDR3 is TGTGCCAGCAGCCTCTACCTATCGGAGAAAGGAAACACCATATATTTT. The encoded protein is CASSLYLSEKGNTIYF.